Below are 16 T cell receptor beta chains sequenced from a single sample in a study of identical twins. In TCRdb, the 5' RACE reads were re-called with MiXCR into one record per CDR3 protein. Of some 730,000 distinct CDR3 sequences listed, 18% are singletons. The same data also contributed to another study, on T cells expressing NK-cell markers.

The sample taken for sequencing was PBMCs. Source of these receptors: a woman between 18 and 29 years old in good health.

The rearrangement links TRBV7-9 to TRBJ1-4; unclear D gene. V was cut by 0 bases and J by 3 bases, with 5 bases left in between. Germline V gene sequence: CDR1 SEHNR, CDR2 FQNEAQ (reference sequence). This CDR3 comprises 14 residues. This CDR3 is CASSLASPNEKLFF. In DNA form, the CDR3 reads TGTGCCAGCAGCTTAGCTAGTCCTAATGAAAAACTGTTTTTT.

The sample holds a few counts of this clonotype. The rearrangement uses TRBV3-1 and TRBJ2-5, with D possibly matching TRBD2 (6 bases). CDR1 and CDR2 from the germline V gene are LGHDT and YNNKEL (reference sequence). With 1 base removed from V and 1 base from J, the gap between germline ends came to 7 bases. This CDR3 is 14 amino acids long. This CDR3 is CASSQVGGQETQYF. Here the CDR3 DNA reads TGTGCCAGCAGCCAAGTGGGGGGCCAAGAGACCCAGTACTTC.

This chain uses TRBV10-3 with TRBJ2-2; D tentatively fits TRBD1 or TRBD2 (5 bases each). The CDR3 spans 14 residues. Germline lookup yields CDR1 ENHRY and CDR2 SYGVKD. V lost 6 bases to trimming and J lost 9 bases, with 17 bases between them. The CDR3 nucleotides are TGTGCCATCAGAGAGGGGTCTTTGGACAGGGAGCTGTTTTTT. It translates to CAIREGSLDRELFF.

The rearrangement joins TRBV2 to TRBJ1-2, with unresolved D. V lost 6 bases and J lost 6, with 5 bases in between. The CDR3 is 10 amino acids. The germline V gene has CDR1 SNHLY and CDR2 FYNNEI. CDR3 sequence (DNA): TGTGCCAGCAGCAGCGATGGCTACACCTTC. This sequence encodes CASSSDGYTF.

This clonotype was detected a few times. The junction and the germline gene differ at one end; a read error may be behind it. The CDR3 is CASSLAGARELFF. The CDR3 DNA reads TGTGCTAGCAGCTTAGCGGGGGCCCGGGAGCTGTTTTTT. The V and J genes are TRBV7-7 and TRBJ2-2, with 9 bases fitting TRBD2. Germline loops: CDR1 SSHAT, CDR2 FNYEAQ (reference sequence). CDR3 length: 13 amino acids.

The chain carries TRBV15 and TRBJ2-5, with 10 positions matching TRBD2. Germline CDR1 LNHNV, CDR2 YYDKDF (reference sequence). V was pared by 5 bases and J by 0 bases, with 6 bases of the junction left unmatched. The CDR3 loop spans 16 amino acids. DNA for the CDR3: TGTGCCACCAGCTCTACTAGCGGGGTGTACCAAGAGACCCAGTACTTC. It codes for CATSSTSGVYQETQYF.

This clonotype has only a few counts. The chain joins TRBV7-9 to TRBJ1-3; D not certain. Per the germline V gene, CDR1 is SEHNR and CDR2 is FQNEAQ (reference sequence). Deletions cut 7 bases from V and 3 bases from J, with 16 bases between. The CDR3 loop spans 15 amino acids. CDR3 amino acids: CASTTPRTGGNTIYF. Here the CDR3 DNA reads TGTGCCAGCACTACCCCACGGACCGGTGGAAACACCATATATTTT. The variable domain in full, completed from reference TRBV7-9 and TRBJ1-3, reads DTGVSQNPRHKITKRGQNVTFRCDPISEHNRLYWYRQTLGQGPEFLTYFQNEAQLEKSRLLSDRFSAERPKGSFSTLEIQRTEQGDSAMYLCASTTPRTGGNTIYFGEGSWLTVV.

The chain joins TRBV7-2 to TRBJ1-1, with a tentative D call TRBD1 (6 bases). Trimming stripped 3 bases from V and 3 bases from J, with 14 bases between. The CDR3 is 15 amino acids. Per germline, CDR1 SGHTA and CDR2 FQGNSA. The CDR3 sequence is CASSFRPAGDTEAFF. The CDR3 bases are TGTGCCAGCAGCTTTCGCCCCGCAGGGGACACTGAAGCTTTCTTT.

The chain carries TRBV9 and TRBJ1-2; D gene ambiguous. In germline, CDR1 is SGDLS, CDR2 YYNGEE. The CDR3 has 14 amino acids. Trimming left V 0 bases short and J 4 bases short, with 10 bases between. CDR3 residues: CASSVDEGFYGYTF. The CDR3 region has the DNA TGTGCCAGCAGCGTAGACGAAGGGTTCTATGGCTACACCTTC.

This clonotype has only a few counts. The rearrangement links TRBV12-3 or TRBV12-4 to TRBJ1-2; the D gene is possibly TRBD1 (6 bases). The V end was cut by 3 bases, the J end by 9 bases, with 14 bases between. This CDR3 region has 13 residues. CDR3 in amino acids: CASSFGTPGSYTF. The CDR3 region has the DNA TGTGCCAGCAGTTTTGGGACACCTGGGAGCTACACCTTC.

This clonotype was counted only a few times. The chain is built from TRBV10-2 and TRBJ2-2; D perhaps matches TRBD2 (6 bases). V was shortened by 6 bases and J by 6 bases, with 11 bases between the two germline ends. The CDR3 spans 13 residues. Per germline, CDR1 WSHSY and CDR2 SAAADI. The CDR3 loop reads CASSSWDSGELFF. As DNA, the CDR3 is TGCGCCAGCAGCAGTTGGGACTCCGGGGAGCTGTTTTTT.

The chain combines TRBV6-2 or TRBV6-3 with TRBJ2-7; TRBD1 agrees at 7 bases. The germline V gene has CDR1 MNHEY and CDR2 SVGEGT. The V gene end was trimmed by 4 bases and the J gene end by 2 bases; junction bases not matched to a gene: 5. The CDR3 loop spans 14 amino acids. CDR3 region: CASSSGTVPYEQYF. DNA of the CDR3: TGTGCCAGCAGTTCCGGGACAGTCCCCTACGAGCAGTACTTC.

The V and J genes are TRBV12-5 and TRBJ1-1; D gene uncertain. With 1 base removed from V and 5 bases from J, the gap between germline ends came to 8 bases. From germline, CDR1 is LGHNT and CDR2 FRNRAP. There are 13 residues in the CDR3. The CDR3 DNA sequence: TGTGCTAGTGGTTTGGCCTCCCGGACTGAAGCTTTCTTT. This codes for CASGLASRTEAFF.

There are a few counts of this clonotype. This chain connects TRBV20-1 to TRBJ2-7; no definite D call. V lost 2 bases, J lost 3 bases, and 5 bases lay in between. The CDR3 runs to 11 residues. The germline gives CDR1 DFQATT, CDR2 SNEGSKA (reference sequence). The CDR3 reads CSARINYEQYF. In DNA, the CDR3 is TGCAGTGCTAGAATCAACTACGAGCAGTACTTC.

This clonotype has just one count. The chain links TRBV24-1 to TRBJ2-1; perhaps TRBD1 as D (6 bases). The V end lost 4 bases, the J end lost 6 bases, and 18 bases lay between the germline ends. The germline V gene encodes CDR1 KGHDR and CDR2 SFDVKD. There are 16 residues in the CDR3. CDR3 bases: TGTGCCACCAGTGACCGCATAGAAGGGGGACGCAATGAGCAGTTCTTC. Protein sequence: CATSDRIEGGRNEQFF.

J is TRBJ2-1 and V is TRBV20-1; TRBD2 agrees at 8 bases. The CDR3 has 14 amino acids. Per the germline V gene, CDR1 is DFQATT and CDR2 is SNEGSKA (reference sequence). Unmatched junction bases numbered 9, after V lost 5 bases and J lost 6 bases. The CDR3 reads CSAPKGGRSNEQFF. The CDR3 nucleotides read TGCAGTGCTCCAAAGGGCGGGAGGTCCAATGAGCAGTTCTTC.